Below, 8 T cell receptor beta chains from the same sample are listed, as sequenced in a study of blood T cell repertoires in COVID-19. The data were produced by immunoSEQ multiplex PCR, yet TCRdb's version contains in-frame clones alone and is incomplete. The table lists about 74,000 clones, about nine tenths of them singletons. The sequencing input was peripheral blood. The receptor set was obtained from a middle-aged man with acute or convalescent COVID-19.

V usage is TRBV27 and J usage is TRBJ2-3; 9 nucleotides line up with TRBD1. The CDR3 is 14 residues long. The trim removed 9 bases at V and 4 bases at J, leaving 8 bases unmatched. The germline V gene encodes CDR1 MNHEY and CDR2 SMNVEV (reference sequence). CDR3 DNA sequence: TGTGCCAGTTCCCGGGACAGGGACGCAGATACGCAGTATTTT. This codes for CASSRDRDADTQYF.

J is TRBJ1-1 and V is TRBV30, with 7 positions matching TRBD1. V dropped 8 bases and J dropped 5; count of bases not matched to a gene: 11. CDR1 and CDR2 (germline): GTSNPN, SVGIG (reference sequence). The CDR3 is 13 residues long. CDR3 residues: CAGGQVEWTEAFF. For the CDR3, the DNA is TGTGCCGGAGGACAGGTCGAATGGACTGAAGCTTTCTTT. Full variable domain (remainder filled in from reference TRBV30 and TRBJ1-1): SQTIHQWPATLVQPVGSPLSLECTVEGTSNPNLYWYRQAAGRGLQLLFYSVGIGQISSEVPQNLSASRPQDRQFILSSKKLLLSDSGFYLCAGGQVEWTEAFFGQGTRLTVV.

J is TRBJ2-1 and V is TRBV27; unclear D gene. This CDR3 has 14 amino acids. Trimming stripped 5 bases from V and 2 bases from J, with 10 bases between. Germline V gives CDR1 MNHEY, CDR2 SMNVEV (reference sequence). CDR3 sequence reads: CASSPRRAYNEQFF. In DNA, the CDR3 is TGTGCCAGCAGTCCCCGACGGGCCTACAATGAGCAGTTCTTC.

The rearrangement links TRBV4-3 to TRBJ1-1, with 8 positions matching TRBD1. Germline V lookup: CDR1 LGHNA, CDR2 YSLEER. The CDR3 extends over 19 amino acids. Trimming took 4 bases from V and 6 from J; bases not matched to a gene: 22. CDR3 DNA sequence: TGCGCCAGCAGCCGCTCAATAGGGGGGACAGGCCGAAATGGGGCTGAAGCTTTCTTT. It translates to CASSRSIGGTGRNGAEAFF.

The chain employs TRBV29-1 and TRBJ2-1; 12 bases align to TRBD2. CDR1 and CDR2 from the germline V gene are SQVTM and ANQGSEA. The V gene end was trimmed by 0 bases and the J gene end by 5 bases; junction bases not matched to a gene: 5. CDR3 length: 16 residues. The DNA of the CDR3 is TGCAGCGTTGAAGATCCGCTAGCGGGGGGGGACAATGAGCAGTTCTTC. Translation: CSVEDPLAGGDNEQFF.

The genes are TRBV7-9 and TRBJ1-1; perhaps TRBD1 as D (5 bases). Germline values: CDR1 SEHNR, CDR2 FQNEAQ (reference sequence). V was pared by 0 bases and J by 3 bases, with 11 bases between. The CDR3 runs to 15 residues. This chain's CDR3 is CASSLARWGDTEAFF. CDR3 DNA: TGTGCCAGCAGCTTAGCGCGTTGGGGGGACACTGAAGCTTTCTTT.

The rearrangement joins TRBV29-1 to TRBJ1-1; TRBD1 aligns across 8 bases. The germline V gene encodes CDR1 SQVTM and CDR2 ANQGSEA. Unmatched junction bases numbered 11, after V lost 4 bases and J lost 4 bases. The CDR3 is 15 residues long. CDR3 protein: CSVAQGAVGSTEAFF. The CDR3, as DNA: TGCAGCGTTGCGCAGGGGGCCGTCGGTTCCACTGAAGCTTTCTTT. Complete variable domain (other parts from reference TRBV29-1 and TRBJ1-1): SAVISQKPSRDICQRGTSLTIQCQVDSQVTMMFWYRQQPGQSLTLIATANQGSEATYESGFVIDKFPISRPNLTFSTLTVSNMSPEDSSIYLCSVAQGAVGSTEAFFGQGTRLTVV.

The J gene is TRBJ1-5, the V gene TRBV19, with 8 bases identical to TRBD1. The CDR3 is made up of 14 amino acids. The V and J ends lost 3 bases and 5 bases, in that order; junction bases with no gene match: 3. CDR1 and CDR2 (germline): LNHDA, SQIVND (reference sequence). For the CDR3, the DNA is TGTGCCAGTAGTATTTCAGGGGGCGATCAGCCCCAGCATTTT. It specifies CASSISGGDQPQHF. Looking up the rest from reference TRBV19 and TRBJ1-5 gives the full variable domain: DGGITQSPKYLFRKEGQNVTLSCEQNLNHDAMYWYRQDPGQGLRLIYYSQIVNDFQKGDIAEGYSVSREKKESFPLTVTSAQKNPTAFYLCASSISGGDQPQHFGDGTRLSIL.